The 2 T cell receptor beta chains below all came from one sample that was sequenced in a study of graft-versus-host responses after intestinal transplantation. Some clones are missing from TCRdb's copy, which holds only in-frame ones; the method was immunoSEQ multiplex PCR. The data hold about 82,000 clones, with 91% observed a single time. These receptors have no identified antigens. The input for sequencing was unstimulated CD4+ T cells sorted from spleen or lymph node cells, taken before intestinal transplant. Receptors were obtained from a human donor who received an intestinal transplant.

V is TRBV19 and J is TRBJ2-2, with D perhaps TRBD2 (5 bases). Germline V gene lookup returns CDR1 LNHDA and CDR2 SQIVND (reference sequence). The CDR3 spans 13 residues. Trimming left V 8 bases short and J 5 bases short, with 12 bases between. The CDR3 is CASGYRGTGELFF. The CDR3 nucleotides are TGTGCCAGTGGGTATCGGGGAACCGGGGAGCTGTTTTTT.

The chain combines TRBV18 with TRBJ1-2; TRBD1 agrees at 7 bases. Germline assignment: CDR1 KGHSH and CDR2 LQKENI. The CDR3 is 16 residues long. The V and J ends lost 0 bases and 4 bases, in that order; junction bases with no gene match: 8. The CDR3 DNA sequence: TGTGCCAGCTCACCACCGGGACAGAGTGATTCCTATGGCTACACCTTC. It is translated as CASSPPGQSDSYGYTF. The variable domain in full, with the rest retrieved from reference TRBV18 and TRBJ1-2, is NAGVMQNPRHLVRRRGQEARLRCSPMKGHSHVYWYRQLPEEGLKFMVYLQKENIIDESGMPKERFSAEFPKEGPSILRIQQVVRGDSAAYFCASSPPGQSDSYGYTFGSGTRLTVV.